Listed below are T cell receptor beta chains from one sample, sequenced in a study of beta chain features in type 1 diabetes. Generated by immunoSEQ multiplex PCR, the TCRdb table keeps only in-frame clones and is missing some. The sample records nearly 350,000 clones, less than 10% being singletons. Sequenced input: central memory CD4+ T cells from blood. These TCRs come from a woman aged 18-29 years in good health. CDR3s include the opening cysteine and the closing phenylalanine or tryptophan. The D gene is left open where the match is weak. Some rows mark clone size as missing; the rest say once, few, many or name a class of expanded clone.

J	size	D	V	DNA	CDR3
TRBJ2-1	few	NA	TRBV7-2	TGTGCCAGCAGCAACCAACCCCATGGTGGGAGGCCTCAGTTCTTC	CASSNQPHGGRPQFF
TRBJ2-7	NA	NA	TRBV12-2	TGTGCAAGTCGCTTAGTAATCCTAGCGGGAGTAACCTACGAGCAGTACTTC	CASRLVILAGVTYEQYF
TRBJ1-5	few	NA	TRBV5-6	TGTGCCAGCAGCTTCTCTGGCCAGGGCGAGCATTTT	CASSFSGQGEHF
TRBJ2-1	few	NA	TRBV21-1	TGTGCCAGCAGCTCCCCTAGCGGGAGGGGGGACAATGAGCAGTTCTTC	CASSSPSGRGDNEQFF
TRBJ2-2	NA	TRBD1	TRBV15	TGTGCCACCAGCAGAGTAGGACAGGGTTCCGGGGAGCTGTTTTTT	CATSRVGQGSGELFF
TRBJ2-2	NA	NA	TRBV5-1	TGCGCCAGCAGCTCTCCTGTGGGAGCTGGTCCCGGGGAGCTGTTTTTT	CASSSPVGAGPGELFF
TRBJ2-6	few	NA	TRBV7-9	TGTGCCAGCAGCTTAGTCCTCTCTGGGGCCAACGTCCTGACTTTC	CASSLVLSGANVLTF
TRBJ2-7	NA	NA	TRBV5-1	TGCGCCAGCAGCTTGAGTGCAGCTTACGAGCAGTACTTC	CASSLSAAYEQYF
TRBJ2-5	few	TRBD1	TRBV5-1	TGCGCCAGCAGCGTCAGGGGGCAAGGCGAGACCCAGTACTTC	CASSVRGQGETQYF
TRBJ2-5	few	NA	TRBV11-2	TGTGCCAGCAGCTCAGACTGGAAAGAGACCCAGTACTTC	CASSSDWKETQYF
TRBJ2-7	NA	NA	TRBV7-6	TGTGCCAGCAGCTTAGGTAGGGGGGTCTCCTACGAGCAGTACTTC	CASSLGRGVSYEQYF
TRBJ2-7	NA	NA	TRBV28	TGTGCCAGCAGGGAAGACAGGCCCATGTACTTC	CASREDRPMYF
TRBJ2-1	NA	TRBD1	TRBV7-4	TGTGCCAGCAGCTTGAGATGGGACAGGGGAACGAATGAGCAGTTCTTC	CASSLRWDRGTNEQFF
TRBJ2-2	few	NA	TRBV9	TGTGCCAGCAGCGTAGATTGGAACCTAGAACTTTCGACCGGGGAGCTGTTTTTT	CASSVDWNLELSTGELFF
TRBJ1-1	NA	NA	TRBV6-5	TGTGCCAGCAGTTACCGTGGGGAGACTGAAGCTTTCTTT	CASSYRGETEAFF
TRBJ2-5	NA	NA	TRBV19	TGTGCCAGTAGTACATCCGGGGCCCGAGAGACCCAGTACTTC	CASSTSGARETQYF
TRBJ1-1	NA	NA	TRBV29-1	TGCAGCGTTGAAGACAGAACTATGAACACTGAAGCTTTCTTT	CSVEDRTMNTEAFF
TRBJ2-5	few	NA	TRBV5-4	TGTGCCAGCAGCTTTGCGGGGAGCCAAGAGACCCAGTACTTC	CASSFAGSQETQYF
TRBJ2-7	many	NA	TRBV18	TGTGCCAGCCAACTCGAAGGGAGCTCCTACGAGCAGTACTTC	CASQLEGSSYEQYF
TRBJ1-2	NA	NA	TRBV28	TGTGCCAGCAGTTTAAGGGATTCGAACTATGGCTACACCTTC	CASSLRDSNYGYTF
TRBJ1-2	few	NA	TRBV7-3	TGTGCCAGCAGCTTAACTGGTGAAGGGGCGGGCGGCTACACCTTC	CASSLTGEGAGGYTF
TRBJ1-3	NA	NA	TRBV9	TGTGCCAGCAGCGTAGGACAGCTTGGCTCTGGAAACACCATATATTTT	CASSVGQLGSGNTIYF
TRBJ2-3	few	NA	TRBV6-5	TGTGCCAGCAGTCGGGACTCAGACACGCAGTATTTT	CASSRDSDTQYF
TRBJ1-5	many	TRBD1	TRBV7-9	TGTGCCAGCAGCCTACAGGGGAATCAGCCCCAGCATTTT	CASSLQGNQPQHF
TRBJ1-1	many	NA	TRBV27	TGTGCCAGCAGTTTAAGCAGGAACACTGAAGCTTTCTTT	CASSLSRNTEAFF
TRBJ2-1	few	NA	TRBV11-1	TGTGCCAGCAGCCCCGGCAGGGTAACCAATGAGCAGTTCTTC	CASSPGRVTNEQFF
TRBJ1-1	few	NA	TRBV6-5	TGTGCCAGCACCCGATGGTCCGCATCCACTGAAGCTTTCTTT	CASTRWSASTEAFF
TRBJ2-7	few	NA	TRBV18	TGTGCCAGCTCACCACCTGCAGGTAGCGGGCAGTACTTC	CASSPPAGSGQYF
TRBJ2-7	NA	NA	TRBV5-4	TGTGCCAGCTCAACGGGAGCCGAGAACGAGCAGTACTTC	CASSTGAENEQYF